The rows below give T cell receptor beta chains drawn from one sample of a study of blood T cell repertoires in COVID-19. Sequencing was performed with immunoSEQ multiplex PCR; in TCRdb, only in-frame clones are kept and a portion is missing. Here the sample spans roughly 160,000 clones, around 90% being singletons. The source material was peripheral blood. These receptors all come from a woman aged 60 to 75 who had recovered from COVID-19. Each CDR3 is given without its conserved first and last residue. The order of the fields is V gene, clone size, CDR3 protein. Rows give clone size only sometimes, using once, few, many, or a class for an expanded clone.

v_gene: TRBV5-1
abundance: few
CDR3aa: ASSFGRQGETITYEQY

v_gene: TRBV6-5
abundance: NA
CDR3aa: ASSFGETQY

v_gene: TRBV27
abundance: NA
CDR3aa: ASSLQNEAGGRTYTQY

v_gene: TRBV18
abundance: once
CDR3aa: ASSGQETQY

v_gene: TRBV7-2
abundance: NA
CDR3aa: ASSPGSRTYSNQPQH

v_gene: TRBV29-1
abundance: NA
CDR3aa: SGGTRNTGELF

v_gene: TRBV19
abundance: NA
CDR3aa: ASSIQGSNQPQH

v_gene: TRBV5-4
abundance: few
CDR3aa: ASRFSGGATDTQY

v_gene: TRBV6-5
abundance: NA
CDR3aa: ASSPLGGYTEAF

v_gene: TRBV7-9
abundance: few
CDR3aa: ASSLNAEPQH

v_gene: TRBV11-2
abundance: NA
CDR3aa: ASSLGQGNDEQY

v_gene: TRBV2
abundance: NA
CDR3aa: ASCEQNGYNEQF

v_gene: TRBV6-5
abundance: NA
CDR3aa: ASSILPTGLGEQF

v_gene: TRBV7-9
abundance: NA
CDR3aa: ASSPRGGGYTEQY

v_gene: TRBV10-3
abundance: NA
CDR3aa: AIRQGAGEKLF

v_gene: TRBV3-1/TRBV3-2
abundance: NA
CDR3aa: ASSPSGVSNEKLF

v_gene: TRBV6-6
abundance: NA
CDR3aa: ASSSPGSYNSPLH

v_gene: TRBV5-1
abundance: NA
CDR3aa: ASSLRGPSSSGNTIY

v_gene: TRBV3-1/TRBV3-2
abundance: NA
CDR3aa: ASSQQGFTEAF

v_gene: TRBV19
abundance: NA
CDR3aa: ASQDAQGARTEAF